This T cell receptor beta chain was identified in a study of blood T cell repertoires in COVID-19. Study at large: PBMCs, B-cell-depleted T cells, or T cells were the source of the cDNA or gDNA that made up the material.

This clone was observed once. Germline-derived CDR1 and CDR2 are SNHLY and FYNNEI. This CDR3 contains 18 residues. V was pared by 8 bases and J by 0 bases, with 13 bases of the junction left unmatched. As processed by the authors: From reference gene primer amplification, estimates of nucleated cell counts were derived. Clones were sequenced by immunoSEQ multiplex PCR, and TCRdb holds only the in-frame ones, with some missing. V and J calls plus clone size are reproduced from that table; the DNA served to infer D and trimming. This table holds roughly 57,000 clones, more than 60% found once. The rearrangement links TRBV2 to TRBJ1-3, with TRBD1 matching 10 bases. This TCR was sampled from a woman between 70 and 85 years old with acute or convalescent COVID-19. Source material: peripheral blood. The CDR3 sequence is CASRGTGEHRLSGNTIYF. CDR3 nucleotides: TGTGCCAGCCGGGGGACAGGGGAACACCGACTCTCTGGAAACACCATATATTTT.